This T cell receptor (beta chain) appears in the sequencing data of a study of shared clonotypes between healthy human individuals. Study context: Used for every donor were three CD4 naive, three CD4 memory, two CD8 naive and one CD8 memory plate.

Only in-frame clones appear in the TCRdb table, and some are missing; sequencing was by immunoSEQ multiplex PCR. The table lists 2 million to 2.5 million clones, over 85% of them singletons. Within Nashville, Tennessee resided all donors, each a Caucasian adult. Germline V CDR1 and CDR2: LNHNV, YYDKDF (reference sequence). The CDR3 has 14 residues. Trimming cost V 5 bases and J 6 bases, with 17 bases left between them. The receptor comes from a man in his late teens or twenties in good health. The chain employs TRBV15 and TRBJ2-7; D is possibly TRBD2 (5 bases). The sequencing input was naive CD4+ T cells sorted from blood. Subset defined: CD45RA+ positively selected. DNA for the CDR3: TGTGCCACCAGCGTCTCCGGGATATCGGGCGAGCAGTACTTC. Translation gives CATSVSGISGEQYF.